This T cell receptor (beta chain) was observed in a study of cytomegalovirus exposure and HLA in healthy donors. To note about this clone: As yet, its antigen is unknown.

Findings of the study overall: TRBV6-2, TRBV6-3 and some other V segments were excluded as indistinguishable.

In germline, CDR1 is SNHLY, CDR2 FYNNEI. J was trimmed by 8 bases and V by 9 bases; bases with no gene match: 6. The CDR3 extends over 12 amino acids. This PCR relied on a set of 60 Vbeta primers and 13 Jbeta primers. Authors' analysis steps: Later, an analysis found 65 million to 85 million unique TCR beta chains, and 10 million to 11 million of these were shared. Method: immunoSEQ multiplex PCR; TCRdb's copy keeps in-frame clones and lacks some. V and J calls and clone size are copied from that table; D and trimming were computed from the DNA. The table includes around 170,000 clones, about 80% detected once.

This chain joins TRBV2 and TRBJ2-1, with 8 bases that match TRBD2. The TCR was taken from a man between 60 and 70 years old in good health and CMV-seronegative. The sample comprised PBMCs. The CDR3 DNA reads as TGTGCCAGGGGGACTAGTGTGGATGAGCAGTTCTTC. It is translated as CARGTSVDEQFF.